This TCR beta chain was retrieved from a study of shared clonotypes between healthy human individuals. The J segment lost 6 bases and the V segment lost 5 bases, leaving 7 bases of the junction unmatched. This CDR3 has 14 amino acids. Germline-derived CDR1 and CDR2 are LNHDA and SQIVND (reference sequence). The assay was immunoSEQ multiplex PCR, and TCRdb's table has in-frame clones only and misses some. This sample has around 2,000,000 clones, with about 95% found just once. The naive CD8 population came from CD45RO-negative cells selected for CCR7, without terminally differentiated effector memory CD45RA+ cells. Notes on this clone: The sample holds other DNA sequences that translate to the same CDR3.

Sequencing input: naive CD8+ T cells sorted from blood. This TCR was sampled from a man younger than 35 in good health. The chain recombines TRBV19 with TRBJ2-1; 7 bases are a match to TRBD2. The DNA of the CDR3 is TGTGCCAGTAGTTGGGGGGAGGGCCTCAATGAGCAGTTCTTC. Translated, it gives CASSWGEGLNEQFF.